The subject of this entry is one T cell receptor beta chain. This clonotype was observed a few times. Its antigen remains unidentified. Per-base qualities were not stored, and no clone one base away is much larger. This sample stems from a study of response to subunit inactivated influenza vaccine listed by TCRdb under 2018. General notes on the study: To follow how T cells responded to a trivalent subunit inactivated influenza vaccine, the researchers relied on deep quantitative profiling of the T cell receptor repertoire. What the study reported, not specific to this receptor: The authors suggested that each seasonal influenza vaccination may recruit only a limited number of new T cells.

Libraries were made using RT-PCR. Sequencing was performed on an Illumina HiSeq 2500. TCRdb's own reprocessing of the public reads used fastp at Q25 and MiXCR and kept productive beta chains. Identical CDR3 proteins give one entry, which carries the most common genes and DNA. The sample includes approximately 530,000 distinct CDR3 sequences, with under 9% observed a single time. Approximately 13% of the sample belongs to the ten largest clones. Trimming removed 10 bases from V and 0 bases from J, leaving 15 bases between the germline ends. The germline V gene specifies KGHSH as CDR1 and LQKENI as CDR2. Spanning cysteine to phenylalanine, the CDR3 consists of 14 amino acids. Only the CDR3 DNA stays, 42 bases, in frame from base 1.

The V gene is TRBV18 and the J gene is TRBJ1-2, and possibly TRBD1, on 6 matching bases. The origin of this receptor is a man between 50 and 75 years old who received an inactivated influenza vaccine. Donor details come from another sample of the same person, matched by shared clones. The sequencing here drew on PBMCs from blood, taken roughly 24 months after vaccination. The CDR3 region reads CATRQGPTNYGYTF. In nucleotide form, the sequence is TGTGCCACGCGTCAGGGGCCCACTAACTATGGCTACACCTTC.